The next 14 T cell receptor beta chains were all read from a single sample in a study of human T cells and chemical hapten exposure. Using its own MiXCR run on the RACE reads, TCRdb lists one record per CDR3 protein. The profile covers 380,000 or so distinct CDR3 sequences, with around 5.5% appearing a single time and around 8% taken by the ten largest. As for time point: pre-sensitization, week 0. Specified treatment: therapeutic diphenylcyclopropenone sensitization with weekly scalp DPC. Here the sequenced sample was whole blood, taken in connection with sensitization to the hapten diphenylcyclopropenone (DPC). The origin of the receptors is a woman younger than 30 with alopecia areata. Some clones in this sample may be carry-over from other donors' samples.

Only a few counts were recorded for this clonotype. The V gene is TRBV6-1, the J gene TRBJ2-2; 8 nucleotides agree with TRBD2. The germline V gene has CDR1 MNHNS and CDR2 SASEGT. Germline trimming cut 7 bases from V and 4 bases from J; bases unmatched to any gene: 14. The length of the CDR3 is 17 residues. For the CDR3, the DNA is TGTGCCAGCACCGCGAGGAGCGGGGGCCCCCGCACCGGGGAGCTGTTTTTT. The encoded protein is CASTARSGGPRTGELFF.

This clonotype was seen at least ten times. This chain uses TRBV11-2 with TRBJ1-4; D is undetermined. Between the trimmed V and J ends, which lost 2 bases and 7 bases, there was a span of 11 bases. The CDR3 contains 14 residues. Germline CDR1 reads SGHAT; CDR2 reads FQNNGV. CDR3 bases: TGTGCCAGCAGCTTATTGTATGCGAGTGAAAAACTGTTTTTT. Its protein product is CASSLLYASEKLFF. The complete variable domain, with remaining parts taken from reference TRBV11-2 and TRBJ1-4, reads EAGVAQSPRYKIIEKRQSVAFWCNPISGHATLYWYQQILGQGPKLLIQFQNNGVVDDSQLPKDRFSAERLKGVDSTLKIQPAKLEDSAVYLCASSLLYASEKLFFGSGTQLSVL.

This clonotype was observed many times. The CDR3 DNA follows: TGTGCCAGCAGCCTACGACCGGGACAGGGGACAGATACGCAGTATTTT. It codes for CASSLRPGQGTDTQYF. The J gene is TRBJ2-3, the V gene TRBV14, with 10 bases fitting TRBD1. CDR1 SGHDN and CDR2 FVKESK come from the germline V gene. This CDR3 is built from 16 residues. The ends lost 4 bases at V and 3 bases at J; junction bases unmatched: 7. The whole variable domain, filled in from reference TRBV14 and TRBJ2-3, reads EAGVTQFPSHSVIEKGQTVTLRCDPISGHDNLYWYRRVMGKEIKFLLHFVKESKQDESGMPNNRFLAERTGGTYSTLKVQPAELEDSGVYFCASSLRPGQGTDTQYFGPGTRLTVL.

This rearrangement joins TRBV7-2 to TRBJ2-1, with D hard to call. The length of the CDR3 is 15 residues. V gave up 2 bases and J gave up 2 bases, with 10 bases separating them. CDR1 is SGHTA, CDR2 FQGNSA, per germline. The DNA for the CDR3 is TGTGCCAGCAGCTTAAGGAAGTACCCCTACAATGAGCAGTTCTTC. This sequence encodes CASSLRKYPYNEQFF.

This clonotype was observed a few times. This rearrangement joins TRBV4-2 to TRBJ2-2; 10 nucleotides align to TRBD2. CDR3 size: 17 residues. V shed 3 bases and J 4 bases; nucleotides not matched to a gene: 8. The germline V gene encodes CDR1 LGHNA and CDR2 YNFKEQ. CDR3 in DNA: TGTGCCAGCAGCCAGGAATCTAGCGGGGGTGGCACCGGGGAGCTGTTTTTT. Protein sequence: CASSQESSGGGTGELFF.

V is TRBV18 and J is TRBJ1-2; no clear D. There are 14 residues in the CDR3. Trimming took off 0 bases at V and 3 bases at J, with 8 bases between the two ends. The germline V gene encodes CDR1 KGHSH and CDR2 LQKENI. The DNA for the CDR3 is TGTGCCAGCTCACCACCGGCAACCCACTATGGCTACACCTTC. It encodes CASSPPATHYGYTF.

For this clonotype: A clone one base away is much larger, so this may be a read error. The chain couples TRBV5-1 to TRBJ2-3, with 7 bases that match TRBD2. Germline CDR1 reads SGHRS; CDR2 reads YFSETQ. The CDR3 is 16 amino acids. CDR3 DNA: TGCACCAGCAGCTCCAACCCTAGCGGAATCACAGATACGCAGTATTTT. Translated, it gives CTSSSNPSGITDTQYF.

This clonotype has at least ten counts. The chain combines TRBV7-2 with TRBJ2-2, with D perhaps TRBD1 or TRBD2 (6 bases each). CDR3 length: 15 residues. V lost 1 base and J lost 8, with 14 bases in between. Germline-derived CDR1 and CDR2 are SGHTA and FQGNSA. CDR3 amino acids: CASSLGGAVSGELFF. DNA for the CDR3: TGTGCCAGCAGCTTAGGGGGGGCCGTGTCTGGGGAGCTGTTTTTT.

V gene TRBV6-1 combines with J gene TRBJ2-4; perhaps TRBD2 as D (6 bases). The V and J ends lost 5 bases and 0 bases respectively, with 29 bases between them. Germline V gene sequence: CDR1 MNHNS, CDR2 SASEGT. This CDR3 is built from 21 residues. The CDR3 DNA reads TGTGCCAGCAGTACTCACGCCCCTGGGTCGTCTAGCGAGGTAGCCAAAAACATTCAGTACTTC. Protein product: CASSTHAPGSSSEVAKNIQYF.

Many counts were recorded for this clonotype. CDR3 amino acids: CASSLRGTDNSPLHF. Written as DNA, the CDR3 is TGTGCCAGCAGCCTGCGAGGGACGGATAATTCACCCCTCCACTTT. V is TRBV7-8 and J is TRBJ1-6; tentatively, D is TRBD1 (5 bases). The germline V gene encodes CDR1 SGHVS and CDR2 FQNEAQ. The ends were cut back, 5 bases at V and 5 bases at J, with 13 bases in the middle. This CDR3 contains 15 residues.

This clonotype has more than one count but fewer than ten. J is TRBJ1-5 and V is TRBV7-2; possibly TRBD1 for D (6 bases). Per germline, CDR1 SGHTA and CDR2 FQGNSA. V shed 1 base and J shed 7 bases, with 11 bases lying between them. This CDR3 has 14 amino acids. The CDR3 bases are TGTGCCAGCAGCTTAGATCAGGGGCCCCAGCCCCAGCATTTT. It translates to CASSLDQGPQPQHF.

J is TRBJ2-7 and V is TRBV12-3 or TRBV12-4; 8 bases are shared with TRBD2. Trimming at V came to 6 bases and at J to 2 bases, leaving 0 bases not matched to a gene. The length of the CDR3 is 12 residues. The CDR3 DNA reads as TGTGCCAGCAGGGGACTAGCCTACGAGCAGTACTTC. Protein product: CASRGLAYEQYF.

This clonotype was counted only a few times. The chain couples TRBV7-2 to TRBJ1-2; tentatively, D is TRBD1 (5 bases). The V and J ends lost 1 base and 6 bases respectively, with 12 bases between them. This CDR3 has 14 amino acids. Germline V gene lookup returns CDR1 SGHTA and CDR2 FQGNSA. This CDR3 is CASSLGGKGNGYTF. The CDR3 DNA is TGTGCCAGCAGCTTAGGAGGGAAGGGGAATGGCTACACCTTC.

The chain has TRBV10-3 and TRBJ2-1; TRBD1 matches at 7 bases. Germline V gives CDR1 ENHRY, CDR2 SYGVKD. The CDR3 contains 13 residues. The V gene end was trimmed by 2 bases and the J gene end by 10 bases; junction bases not matched to a gene: 5. The CDR3 region is CAISEGTAWEQFF. DNA of the CDR3: TGTGCCATCAGTGAGGGGACAGCTTGGGAGCAGTTCTTC.